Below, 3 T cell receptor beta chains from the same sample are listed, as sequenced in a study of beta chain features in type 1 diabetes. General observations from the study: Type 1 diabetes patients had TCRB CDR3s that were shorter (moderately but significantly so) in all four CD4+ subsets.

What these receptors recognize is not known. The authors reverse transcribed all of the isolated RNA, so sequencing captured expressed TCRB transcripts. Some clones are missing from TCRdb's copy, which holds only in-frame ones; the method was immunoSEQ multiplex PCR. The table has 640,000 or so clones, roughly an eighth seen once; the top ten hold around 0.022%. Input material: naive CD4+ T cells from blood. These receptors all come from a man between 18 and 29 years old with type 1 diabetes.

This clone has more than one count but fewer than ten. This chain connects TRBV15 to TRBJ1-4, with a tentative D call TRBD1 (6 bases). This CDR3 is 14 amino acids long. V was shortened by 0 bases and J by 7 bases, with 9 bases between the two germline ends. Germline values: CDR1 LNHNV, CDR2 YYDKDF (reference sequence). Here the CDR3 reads CATSRDGGSEKLFF. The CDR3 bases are TGTGCCACCAGCAGAGACGGGGGCAGTGAAAAACTGTTTTTT. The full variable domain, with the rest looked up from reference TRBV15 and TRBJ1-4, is DAMVIQNPRYQVTQFGKPVTLSCSQTLNHNVMYWYQQKSSQAPKLLFHYYDKDFNNEADTPDNFQSRRPNTSFCFLDIRSPGLGDTAMYLCATSRDGGSEKLFFGSGTQLSVL.

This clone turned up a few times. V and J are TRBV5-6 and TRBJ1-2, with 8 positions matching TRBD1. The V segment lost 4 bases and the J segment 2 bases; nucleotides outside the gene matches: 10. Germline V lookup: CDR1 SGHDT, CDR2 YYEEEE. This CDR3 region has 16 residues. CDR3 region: CASSILQGQANYGYTF. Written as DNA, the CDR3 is TGTGCCAGCAGCATACTCCAGGGACAGGCCAACTATGGCTACACCTTC.

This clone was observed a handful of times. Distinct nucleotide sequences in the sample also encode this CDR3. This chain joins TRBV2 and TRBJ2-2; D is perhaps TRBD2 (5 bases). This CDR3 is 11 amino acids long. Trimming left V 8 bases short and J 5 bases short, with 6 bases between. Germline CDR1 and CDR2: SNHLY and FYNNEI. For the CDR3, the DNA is TGTGCCAGCCGGGGTACCGGGGAGCTGTTTTTT. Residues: CASRGTGELFF.